The rows below give T cell receptor beta chains drawn from one sample of a study of CD8 T cells in Susac syndrome. One entry per CDR3 protein results from TCRdb running MiXCR on the immunoSEQ multiplex PCR reads. This table holds roughly 140,000 distinct CDR3 sequences, roughly 95% found once. The sequencing input was CD8+ T cells from PBMCs. The receptor set was obtained from a human donor with multiple sclerosis. The CDR3 runs from the conserved cysteine through the conserved F or W. Fields, in order: CDR3 DNA, CDR3 protein, J gene, clone size, D gene, V gene. The D gene is left open where the match is weak. Size values are once, few and many counts, or a class for expanded clones, and some rows have none.

TGTGCCAGCAGCCAGGCGGCCCTAGCGGGGGATCAAGAGACCCAGTACTTC | CASSQAALAGDQETQYF | TRBJ2-5 | . | TRBD2 | TRBV14
TGCAGTGCTCCCTGGGGACTAGAAGTTTCTAAGCCCGACCGCACAGATACGCAGTATTTT | CSAPWGLEVSKPDRTDTQYF | TRBJ2-3 | . | TRBD2 | TRBV20-1
TGCAGCGTTGAAGGCGGTGGGTTGGGAGATACGCAGTATTTT | CSVEGGGLGDTQYF | TRBJ2-3 | . | . | TRBV29-1
TGTGCCAGCAGCTTACCCCGGGACGGCAAAAACATTCAGTACTTC | CASSLPRDGKNIQYF | TRBJ2-4 | . | . | TRBV7-9
TGTGCCAGCAGCTCTTGGTTGGGGATGAACACTGAAGCTTTCTTT | CASSSWLGMNTEAFF | TRBJ1-1 | . | . | TRBV13
TGTGCCAGCAGCCAAGGGGCTAGCGGGGGGGCCTGGAACACCGGGGAGCTGTTTTTT | CASSQGASGGAWNTGELFF | TRBJ2-2 | . | TRBD2 | TRBV3-1
TGTGCCAGCAGCTTTTCTCCTGCGACCAGGTGGACCGGGGAGCTGTTTTTT | CASSFSPATRWTGELFF | TRBJ2-2 | . | . | TRBV5-6
TGTGCCAGCAGTTTGACAGGGGGACATGGCTACACCTTC | CASSLTGGHGYTF | TRBJ1-2 | few | TRBD1 | TRBV27
TGCAGTGCTTTGCTACGGGACGAAAATAGCAATCAGCCCCAGCATTTT | CSALLRDENSNQPQHF | TRBJ1-5 | . | . | TRBV20-1
TGTGCCAGCACCCAGGGAGTATCCAATTCACCCCTCCACTTT | CASTQGVSNSPLHF | TRBJ1-6 | . | . | TRBV5-6
TGCAGTGCTAGACTACAGGGATATAGCAATCAGCCCCAGCATTTT | CSARLQGYSNQPQHF | TRBJ1-5 | . | . | TRBV20-1
TGTGCCAGCAGCGGCGTTTTGGGGGCTCGGTACGAGCAGTACTTC | CASSGVLGARYEQYF | TRBJ2-7 | . | . | TRBV3-1
TGTGCCAGCAGCTCCGGGACTAGCATCTATGAGCAGTTCTTC | CASSSGTSIYEQFF | TRBJ2-1 | . | TRBD2 | TRBV9
TGTGCCAGCAGCTTATCTGGCAGGGGGTTGAATTCACCCCTCCACTTT | CASSLSGRGLNSPLHF | TRBJ1-6 | . | TRBD1 | TRBV7-6
TGCAGCGTTGGACAGGGCCCTAAAGACCTATCCAATGAGCAGTTCTTC | CSVGQGPKDLSNEQFF | TRBJ2-1 | . | TRBD1 | TRBV29-1
TGCGCCAGCGGAGACGGGGGGAACTACGAGCAGTACTTC | CASGDGGNYEQYF | TRBJ2-7 | . | TRBD2 | TRBV5-1
TGTGCCAGCAGCCAACTAGCGGGGGTCTACAATGAGCAGTTCTTC | CASSQLAGVYNEQFF | TRBJ2-1 | once | TRBD2 | TRBV7-2
TGTGCCACCAGCCCGGGACCCGGGACAGGGCTTTACGAGCAGTACTTC | CATSPGPGTGLYEQYF | TRBJ2-7 | . | TRBD1 | TRBV15
TGCAGTGCCAAACAAAGGGGAGCCGGGGAGCTGTTTTTT | CSAKQRGAGELFF | TRBJ2-2 | . | . | TRBV20-1
TGCAGCGTTGACAGGGGGGCCCTTGATGAGCAGTTCTTC | CSVDRGALDEQFF | TRBJ2-1 | . | . | TRBV29-1
TGTGCCTGGAGTGTATTTACAGGCAGCAATCAGCCCCAGCATTTT | CAWSVFTGSNQPQHF | TRBJ1-5 | . | . | TRBV30
TGCGCCAGCAGCTTGGAGGGTGGGGGACCCTACAATGAGCAGTTCTTC | CASSLEGGGPYNEQFF | TRBJ2-1 | few | . | TRBV5-1
TGTGCCAGCAGTTTCATGGACAGGGACGGCTACACCTTC | CASSFMDRDGYTF | TRBJ1-2 | once | TRBD1 | TRBV6-5
TGTGCCAGCAGTTATTCGGGAGGAAGCAATCAGCCCCAGCATTTT | CASSYSGGSNQPQHF | TRBJ1-5 | . | . | TRBV6-2/TRBV6-3
TGTGCCAGCAGCTTAGGGGGACAGCCAATCTATGGCTACACCTTC | CASSLGGQPIYGYTF | TRBJ1-2 | . | TRBD1 | TRBV13
TGTGCCAGCAGCTCAAACGACAGGGCTAAAACCTACAATGAGCAGTTCTTC | CASSSNDRAKTYNEQFF | TRBJ2-1 | . | TRBD1 | TRBV3-1
TGCGCCAGCAGAAATTCAGGGGGGTTTGAAGCTTTCTTT | CASRNSGGFEAFF | TRBJ1-1 | . | TRBD1 | TRBV5-1